This section outlines one T cell receptor (beta chain) sequence together with its context. No cognate antigen has been identified for it. One end of the junction varies from germline; a read error may be responsible. The data were taken from a study of shared clonotypes between healthy human individuals (dated by TCRdb to about 2020). The study in broad terms: The cohort comprised a couple of women and a few men aged 18 to 49 years. For each donor, CD4 naive and CD4 memory were each run on three plates, CD8 naive on two plates, and CD8 memory on one plate. To estimate repertoire size and how much clonotype sharing occurs between individuals, the study deeply sequenced the blood TCR repertoires of five healthy adults. To increase sequencing depth and limit assay-specific biases, different laboratories used diverse techniques to prepare libraries and sequence TCR repertoires. Per donor, leukapheresis produced somewhere between about 0.8 and 9 billion PBMCs.

Summary of the overall study and its limitations: The genetic and exposure-history diversity represented was limited by the small number of donors. About 5% of naive CD4, 3.5% of naive CD8, approximately 2.2% of memory CD4, and 0.4% of memory CD8 clonotypes were shared across several donors. Estimated clonotype richness was generally larger for naive than for memory subsets. Even with the large sequencing depth, rarefaction of the sorted-subset datasets indicated that sequencing was incomplete. Only blood was sampled, and tissue TCR repertoires likely differ from those in blood. Higher generation probabilities were observed for clonotypes shared by all four sorted-subset donors than for non-shared clonotypes. Pairwise subsampling indicated that sequencing depth was expected to affect the degree of clonotype sharing among donors.

Using the deep immunoSEQ assay, TCR CDR3 regions were amplified from genomic DNA by multiplex PCR. Extracted genomic DNA from each cell subset was spread evenly across all wells of several immunoSEQ 96-well plates, with each plate serving as a replicate. Each replicate PCR for sorted subsets received 150 to 250 ng genomic DNA, equal to tens of thousands of T cell genomes. The purified libraries were quantified using a Qubit 3.0 fluorometer, sized with a Bioanalyzer 2100, and then quantified again using the KAPA Library Quantification kit. Every immunoSEQ 96-well plate was sequenced on a separate single-read 150-cycle Illumina NextSeq 550 flow cell. For the original study's pipeline: Because only junctional sequences without quality scores were contained in the immunoSEQ output, filtering matching that applied to full-length reads could not be performed. To assign V/J genes and CDR3, sequences were annotated using PyIR, a Python wrapper for IgBLAST v1.9, with IMGT germline references. Reads were removed for weak V/J assignments (E-value above 1e-6), missing CDR3, stop codons, out-of-frame junctions, or ambiguous translated residues. V3J clonotypes were defined as sequences sharing the same inferred V gene, J gene, and CDR3 amino acid sequence. To compute the percentage overlap between repertoires, the number of shared unique clonotypes was divided by the size of the smaller repertoire. Three approaches were used to assess repertoire richness: RTK rarefaction, the Chao1 estimator, and Recon v2.1 estimates of unobserved clonotypes. For all TCRbeta clonotypes obtained by the gDNA method from a handful of donors, generation probabilities were computed with OLGA. TCRdb carries this immuneACCESS record with in-frame sequences only. Its versions omit some clonotypes, under half of them owing to an unresolved V gene in the studies checked, with the rest unexplained. V, J and clone size were drawn from that table, and D and trimming were deduced from the DNA. Within this sample are roughly 2.4 million clones, with roughly 95% of them counted one time only. Over 0.1% of the sample rests with the top ten.

CDR1 SSHAT and CDR2 FNYEAQ are derived from the germline V gene (reference sequence). From cysteine to phenylalanine, the CDR3 is 15 amino acids long. CDR3 DNA is the only sequence kept; it has 45 bases, read in frame from the first base. The donors were healthy, HIV-negative adults with no recently reported acute infections or vaccinations. Every donor was a Caucasian adult living in Nashville, Tennessee, USA. CD4+ T cells were enriched through magnetic negative selection, after which naive cells were positively selected on CD45RA and the remaining negative fraction served as the memory subset. Blood was obtained by leukapheresis, after which PBMCs were separated by Ficoll-Histopaque density gradient centrifugation and cryopreserved in liquid nitrogen vapor phase. Analytical flow cytometry was used to check the purity and quantity of each magnetically sorted T cell population. From each sorted fraction, genomic DNA was isolated and quantified by UV absorbance on a Nanodrop 2000c.

This chain is built from TRBV7-7 and TRBJ2-5; a tentative D match to TRBD1 spans 6 bases. The sequence derives from a man aged 18 to 35 in good health. Sequenced input: naive CD4+ T cells sorted from blood. The cell subset or site label, read with the paper, signifies: CD45RA+ positively selected. The CDR3: CASSLGGTQQETQYF. The DNA is as follows: TGTGCTAGCAGCTTAGGGGGAACGCAACAAGAGACCCAGTACTTC.